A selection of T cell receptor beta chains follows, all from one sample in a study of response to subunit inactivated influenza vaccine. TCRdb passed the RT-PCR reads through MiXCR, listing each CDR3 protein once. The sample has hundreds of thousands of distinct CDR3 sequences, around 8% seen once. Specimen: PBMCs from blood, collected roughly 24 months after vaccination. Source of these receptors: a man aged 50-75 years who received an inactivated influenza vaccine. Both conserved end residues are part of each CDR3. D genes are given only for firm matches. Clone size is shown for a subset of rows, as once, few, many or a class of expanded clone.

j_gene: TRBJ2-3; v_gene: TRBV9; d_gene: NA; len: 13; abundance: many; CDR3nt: TGTGCCAGCAGCGTAAGGGTCCGGGAGACGCAGTATTTT; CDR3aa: CASSVRVRETQYF
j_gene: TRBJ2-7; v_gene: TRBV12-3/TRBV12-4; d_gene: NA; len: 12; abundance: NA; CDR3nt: TGTGCCAGCAGCGACCAATCCTACGAGCAGTACTTC; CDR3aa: CASSDQSYEQYF
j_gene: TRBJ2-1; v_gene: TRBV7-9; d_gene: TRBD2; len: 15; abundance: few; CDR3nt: TGTGCCAGCACCCGTATAGCGGGAGAAGGCAATGAGCAGTTCTTC; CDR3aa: CASTRIAGEGNEQFF
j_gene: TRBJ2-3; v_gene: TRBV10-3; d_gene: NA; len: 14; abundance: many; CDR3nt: TGTGCCATCAGTGATAGGGGACGCACAGATACGCAGTATTTT; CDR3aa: CAISDRGRTDTQYF
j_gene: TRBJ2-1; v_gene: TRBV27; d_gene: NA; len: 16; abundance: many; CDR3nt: TGTGCCAGCGGTCCAGGGGCGCAAAGCTCCTACAATGAGCAGTTCTTC; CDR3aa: CASGPGAQSSYNEQFF
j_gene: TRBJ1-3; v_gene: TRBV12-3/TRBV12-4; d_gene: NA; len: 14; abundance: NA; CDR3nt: TGTGCCAGCAGTCTATCGTTTTCTGGAAACACCATATATTTT; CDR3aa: CASSLSFSGNTIYF
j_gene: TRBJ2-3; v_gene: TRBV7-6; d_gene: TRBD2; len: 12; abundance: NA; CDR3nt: TGTGCCAGCAGCTCAGACGGGAGGTCGCAGTATTTT; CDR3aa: CASSSDGRSQYF
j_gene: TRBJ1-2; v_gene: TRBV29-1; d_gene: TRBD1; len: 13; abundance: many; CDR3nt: TGCAGCGTTGAACAGGACAGGGCAAGTGGCTACACCTTC; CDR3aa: CSVEQDRASGYTF
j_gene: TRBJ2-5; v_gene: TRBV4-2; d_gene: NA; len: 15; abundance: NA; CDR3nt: TGTGCCAGCAGCCAAGATTGGAGCAGCCAAGAGACCCAGTACTTC; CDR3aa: CASSQDWSSQETQYF
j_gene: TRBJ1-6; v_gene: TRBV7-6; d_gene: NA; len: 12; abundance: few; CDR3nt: TGTGCCAGCAGCGCAACTGGGAACCCCCTCCACTTT; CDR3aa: CASSATGNPLHF
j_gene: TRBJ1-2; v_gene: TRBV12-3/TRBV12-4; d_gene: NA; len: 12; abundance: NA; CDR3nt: TGTGCCAGCAGTTTATCTCGGGCCCGCTACACCTTC; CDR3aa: CASSLSRARYTF
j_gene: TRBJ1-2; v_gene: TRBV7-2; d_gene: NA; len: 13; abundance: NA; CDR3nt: TGTGCCAGCAGCTTATCGGGCGGTTATAGCTACACCTTC; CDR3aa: CASSLSGGYSYTF
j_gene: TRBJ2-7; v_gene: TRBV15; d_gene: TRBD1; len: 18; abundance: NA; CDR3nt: TGTGCCACCAGCAGAGATACGCCCGAACCCCAGGGGGAAGGCGAGCAGTACTTC; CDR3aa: CATSRDTPEPQGEGEQYF
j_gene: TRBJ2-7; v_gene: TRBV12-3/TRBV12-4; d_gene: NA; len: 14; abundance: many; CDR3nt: TGTGCCAGCAGTTTGAAGCGGCAGTTTGGCGAGCAGTACTTC; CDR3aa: CASSLKRQFGEQYF
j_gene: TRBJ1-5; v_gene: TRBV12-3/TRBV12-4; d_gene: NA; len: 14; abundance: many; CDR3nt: TGTGCCAGCAGCCGGTTCGGGGGCAATCAGCCCCAGCATTTT; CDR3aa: CASSRFGGNQPQHF
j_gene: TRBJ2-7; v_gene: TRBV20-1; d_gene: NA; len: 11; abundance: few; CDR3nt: TGCAGTGCTAGAGATTGGTACGAGCAGTACTTC; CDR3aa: CSARDWYEQYF
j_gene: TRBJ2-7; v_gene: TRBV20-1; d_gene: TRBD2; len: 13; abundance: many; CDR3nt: TGCAGTGCTAGTTTCGCTAGCGGTTACGAGCAGTACTTC; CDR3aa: CSASFASGYEQYF
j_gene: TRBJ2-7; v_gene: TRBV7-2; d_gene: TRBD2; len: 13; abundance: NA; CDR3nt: TGTGCCAGCAGCTACAGCGGGGGGACAGAGCAGTACTTC; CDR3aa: CASSYSGGTEQYF
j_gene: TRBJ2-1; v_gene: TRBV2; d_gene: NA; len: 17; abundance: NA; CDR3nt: TGTGCCTGCTACAGGGGGAGCGGGGGGTCTTCTGGGAATGAGCAGTTCTTC; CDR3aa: CACYRGSGGSSGNEQFF
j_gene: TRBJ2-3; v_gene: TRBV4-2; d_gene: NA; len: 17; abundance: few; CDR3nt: TGTGCCAGCAGCTCCCCTTGGAGCGGTGCTAGCACAGATACGCAGTATTTT; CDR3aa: CASSSPWSGASTDTQYF
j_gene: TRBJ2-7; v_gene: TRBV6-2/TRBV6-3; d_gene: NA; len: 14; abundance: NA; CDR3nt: TGTGCCAGCAGTTACTCGTTATTAGGCTACGAGCAGTACTTC; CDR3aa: CASSYSLLGYEQYF
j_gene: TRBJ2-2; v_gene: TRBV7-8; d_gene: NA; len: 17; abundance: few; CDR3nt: TGTGCCAGCAGCTTAGGTTACGATTCGGCGAACACCGGGGAGCTGTTTTTT; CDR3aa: CASSLGYDSANTGELFF
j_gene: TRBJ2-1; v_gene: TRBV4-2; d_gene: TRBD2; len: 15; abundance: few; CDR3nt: TGTGCCAGCAGCCAAGAAGGGCGGGAGTTCTATGAGCAGTTCTTC; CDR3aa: CASSQEGREFYEQFF
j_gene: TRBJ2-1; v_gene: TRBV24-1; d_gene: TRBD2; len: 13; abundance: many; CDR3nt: TGTGCCACCAGTGATGCCCTTGCGGGAGGCCCCTTCTTC; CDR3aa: CATSDALAGGPFF
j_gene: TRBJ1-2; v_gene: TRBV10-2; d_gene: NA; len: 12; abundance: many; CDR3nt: TGCGCCAGCGGGGGGGCCTCTAGGACCTACACCTTC; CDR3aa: CASGGASRTYTF
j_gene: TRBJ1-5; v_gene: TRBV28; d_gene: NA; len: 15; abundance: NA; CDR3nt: TGTGCCAGCAGTCGACAGGCGTCCGGCAATCAGCCCCAGCATTTT; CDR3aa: CASSRQASGNQPQHF
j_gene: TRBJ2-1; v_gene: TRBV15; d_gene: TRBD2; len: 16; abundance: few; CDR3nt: TGTGCCACCAGCAGAGAGGCTAGCGGTACCTACAATGAGCAGTTCTTC; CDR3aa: CATSREASGTYNEQFF
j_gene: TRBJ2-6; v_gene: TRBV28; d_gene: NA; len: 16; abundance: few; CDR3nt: TGTGCCAGCAGTTTAGTTTTGAGCTCTGGGGCCAACGTCCTGACTTTC; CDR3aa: CASSLVLSSGANVLTF
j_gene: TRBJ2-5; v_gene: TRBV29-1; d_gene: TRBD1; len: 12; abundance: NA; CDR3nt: TGCAGTTTCGACAGGGATGAAGAGACCCAGTACTTC; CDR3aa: CSFDRDEETQYF
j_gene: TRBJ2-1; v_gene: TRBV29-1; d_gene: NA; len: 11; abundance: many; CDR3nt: TGCAGCGTTGACCCGAACAATGAGCAGTTCTTC; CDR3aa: CSVDPNNEQFF
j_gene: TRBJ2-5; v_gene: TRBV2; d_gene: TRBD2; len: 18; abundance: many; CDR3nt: TGTGCCAGCAGTGAAGGTTTTGCGACGGGGGGGCTCCAAGAGACCCAGTACTTC; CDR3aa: CASSEGFATGGLQETQYF
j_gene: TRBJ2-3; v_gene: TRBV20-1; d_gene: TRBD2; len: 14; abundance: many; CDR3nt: TGCAGTGCTAGAGACGGCGGGAGGATAGATACGCAGTATTTT; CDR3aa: CSARDGGRIDTQYF
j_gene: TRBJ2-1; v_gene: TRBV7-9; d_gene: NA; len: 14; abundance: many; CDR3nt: TGTGCCAGCAGGCTAGCAAGCCTCTACAATGAGCAGTTCTTC; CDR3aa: CASRLASLYNEQFF
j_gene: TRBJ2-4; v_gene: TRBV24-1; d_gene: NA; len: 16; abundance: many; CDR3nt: TGTGCCACCAGTGATTTGGACCTACTAGCCAAAAACATTCAGTACTTC; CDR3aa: CATSDLDLLAKNIQYF
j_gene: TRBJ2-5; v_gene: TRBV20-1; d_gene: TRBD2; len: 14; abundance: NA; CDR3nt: TGCAGTGCTATGAGCGGGGGGGTACAAGAGACCCAGTACTTC; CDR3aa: CSAMSGGVQETQYF
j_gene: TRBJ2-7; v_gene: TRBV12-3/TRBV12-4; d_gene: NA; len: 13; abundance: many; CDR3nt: TGTGCCAGCAGTTTCAGTCGGTCTCTCGCCCCGTACTTC; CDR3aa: CASSFSRSLAPYF
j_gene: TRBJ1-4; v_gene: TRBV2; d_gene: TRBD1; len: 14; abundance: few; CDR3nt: TGTGCCAGCAGCTGGGGGACAGGGAATGAAAAACTGTTTTTT; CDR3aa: CASSWGTGNEKLFF
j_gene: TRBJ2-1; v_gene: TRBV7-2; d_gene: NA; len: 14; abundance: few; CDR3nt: TGTGCCAGCAGTCCCCTAGGTTTGCGCAATGAGCAGTTCTTC; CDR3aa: CASSPLGLRNEQFF
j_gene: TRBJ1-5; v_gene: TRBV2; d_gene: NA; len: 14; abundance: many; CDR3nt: TGTGCCAGCAGGGAGGGCCTCCTCAATCAGCCCCAGCATTTT; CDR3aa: CASREGLLNQPQHF
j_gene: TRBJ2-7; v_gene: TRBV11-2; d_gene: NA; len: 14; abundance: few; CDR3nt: TGTGCCAGCAGCCGTTACGGGACAACCGCCGAGCAGTACTTC; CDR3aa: CASSRYGTTAEQYF
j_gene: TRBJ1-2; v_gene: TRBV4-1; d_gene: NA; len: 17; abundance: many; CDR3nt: TGCGCCAGCAGCCAGCTAGCTTTGAGGGAGAAGGTCGATGGCTACACCTTC; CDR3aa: CASSQLALREKVDGYTF
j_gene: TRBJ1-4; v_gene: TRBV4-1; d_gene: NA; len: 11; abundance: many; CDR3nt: TGCGCCAGCAGCCATCGGACAACCCTGTTTTTT; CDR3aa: CASSHRTTLFF
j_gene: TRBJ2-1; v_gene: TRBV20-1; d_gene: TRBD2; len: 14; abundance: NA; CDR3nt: TGCAGTGCTAAAGGGCTAGCGGGAAGTAATGAGCAGTTCTTC; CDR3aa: CSAKGLAGSNEQFF